This TCR beta chain was recovered during a study of tumor-infiltrating lymphocytes in primary liver carcinoma (dated by TCRdb to 2015 to 2018). As for the study more broadly: Hepatocellular carcinoma (four) or combined HCC and intrahepatic cholangiocarcinoma (one) was present in the five patients, who were three men and two women aged 30 to 69 years. Samples yielded roughly 3.65 to 7.5 million productive TCRbeta reads; read depth did not differ significantly between tissue types. The five patients had tumors staged T1-T3 N0M0, with maximum diameters ranging from about 4.2 to 10 cm. Across five regions of each liver tumor, along with adjacent normal tissue and blood, the study brought together TCRbeta repertoire sequencing, expression microarrays and whole-exome sequencing. A total of about 35 specimens from 5 patients, comprising approximately 25 tumor regions, 5 adjacent noncancerous liver tissues and 5 peripheral blood samples, were covered by TCRbeta repertoire sequencing. High reproducibility was observed for the technical replicate repertoires, with mean shared-clone rates roughly 0.92 and correlation coefficients above 0.98. To link TCRbeta repertoire diversity to the local molecular phenotype, the approximately 23 tumor region samples were profiled with Agilent mRNA microarrays.

Measured from the cysteine to the phenylalanine, the CDR3 is 16 residues long. CDR3 DNA is the only sequence kept; it has 48 bases, read in frame from the first base. The germline V gene gives CDR1 as MNHNS and CDR2 as SASEGT. A note on this clonotype: Its antigen specificity is not known. The junction differs from germline at one of its ends, possibly a read error.

Using a constant-region primer and ProtoScript II reverse transcriptase, TCRbeta-specific cDNA was reverse-transcribed from about 540 ng total RNA. Construction of the TCRbeta libraries relied on three nested rounds of multiplex PCR, following a slightly modified ARM-PCR procedure. Multiplex TRBV1-TRBV30 forward primers and a Cbeta reverse primer were used in the first two PCR rounds, each of which was run for approximately 9 cycles. Sample barcodes and Illumina adapters were attached in a final 25-cycle PCR using Deep VentR polymerase. Before sequencing, amplicons of 200-500 bp were gel-purified using a QIAquick gel extraction kit. An Illumina HiSeq 2500 was used to sequence the TCRbeta amplicons, generating 250-bp paired-end reads. From the authors' description of their analysis: Quality trimming of reads was performed with Trimmomatic v0.33, and paired reads were merged with FLASH v1.2.11 so that full CDR3 sequences could be recovered. MiGEC v1.2.1b assigned V, D and J germline segments to the rearranged TCRbeta sequences. Clonotype statistics, along with Shannon-Wiener diversity indices, were calculated using VDJtools v1.0.0. To cut down on sampling bias, every analysis after diversity analysis relied on just the 250 most abundant clonotypes from each sample. TCRdb's own reprocessing of the public reads used fastp at Q25 and MiXCR and kept productive beta chains. Every distinct CDR3 protein forms one entry, paired with its most common genes and DNA. The V and J calls follow TCRdb's processing rather than the paper's. A total of about 32,000 distinct CDR3 sequences appear in this sample, over 60% of them only once. The ten largest clones take up around a third of the sample.

Total RNA and DNA were co-extracted from 20-30 mg of bulk tissue with the AllPrep DNA/RNA mini kit, without cell sorting. Between late 2015 and early 2016, a few patients in China with histopathologically diagnosed primary liver carcinoma had surgical resection. At the time of sampling, the patients were treatment-naive and had chronic HBV infection. Five spatially separated regions were sampled from each tumor: the superior, inferior, left-lateral and right-lateral poles, plus the tumor centre. According to histology, viable tumor cells made up more than 85% of every tumor sample. Fresh tumor and adjacent tissue pieces were bisected; one half was stored in RNAlater at -80°C, the other sent for histology. The investigation overall reported the following: Repertoire overlap was found to be higher between tumor regions (mean approximately 35%) than between tumor-adjacent (about 17%) or tumor-blood (about 15%) pairs, consistent with antigen-driven expansion. With just a few patients in the study, the authors point out that the findings should be validated in a larger study. Only the TCR beta chain was sequenced, which likely underestimates true repertoire diversity because unpaired alpha chains were not captured. Because the samples were bulk and unsorted, CD4+ and CD8+ T cell repertoires could not be compared. The top 250 clones made up a significantly larger repertoire fraction in tumors than in blood (p = 0.039). Only roughly 7-24% of top clones appeared in all five regions of a tumor, which suggests that tumor-infiltrating T cells are spatially heterogeneous.

The rearranged segments are TRBV6-1 and TRBJ1-1, and the D gene may be TRBD1, 5 bases matching. Sequencing used liver tumor tissue from sampling region 5. The cell subset or site label corresponds to: tumor region T5, tumor centre. The receptor comes from a man in his forties with primary liver carcinoma and hepatitis B virus infection. The CDR3 region has the sequence CASRGGYGGFNTEAFF. The nucleotides read TGTGCCAGTCGGGGGGGGTACGGGGGATTCAACACTGAAGCCTTCTTT.